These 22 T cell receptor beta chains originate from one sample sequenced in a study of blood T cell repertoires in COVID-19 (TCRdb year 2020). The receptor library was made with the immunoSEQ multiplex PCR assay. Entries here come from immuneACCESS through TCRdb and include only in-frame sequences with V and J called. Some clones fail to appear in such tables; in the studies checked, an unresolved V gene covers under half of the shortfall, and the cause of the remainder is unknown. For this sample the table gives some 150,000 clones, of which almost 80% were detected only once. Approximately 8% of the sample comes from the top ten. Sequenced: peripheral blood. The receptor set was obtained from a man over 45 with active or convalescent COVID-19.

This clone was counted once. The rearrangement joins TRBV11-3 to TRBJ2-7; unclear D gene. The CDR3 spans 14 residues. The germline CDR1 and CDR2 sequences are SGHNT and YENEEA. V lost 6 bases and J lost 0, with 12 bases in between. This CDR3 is CASSHYSDSYEQYF. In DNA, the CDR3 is TGTGCCAGCAGTCATTACAGTGACTCCTACGAGCAGTACTTC.

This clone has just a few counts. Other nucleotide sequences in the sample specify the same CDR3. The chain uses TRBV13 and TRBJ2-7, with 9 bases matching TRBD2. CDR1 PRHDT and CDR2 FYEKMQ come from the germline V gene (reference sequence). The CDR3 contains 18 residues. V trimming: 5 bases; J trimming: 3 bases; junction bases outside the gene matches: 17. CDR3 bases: TGTGCCAGCAGCCTACAGCTAGCGGGAAGAGATTCCTTCTACGAGCAGTACTTC. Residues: CASSLQLAGRDSFYEQYF.

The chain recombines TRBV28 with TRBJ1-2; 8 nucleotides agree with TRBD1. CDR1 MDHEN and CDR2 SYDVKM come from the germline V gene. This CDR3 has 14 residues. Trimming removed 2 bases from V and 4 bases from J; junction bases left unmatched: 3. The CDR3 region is CASSLGDRLYGYTF. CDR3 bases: TGTGCCAGCAGTTTAGGGGACAGGCTCTATGGCTACACCTTC.

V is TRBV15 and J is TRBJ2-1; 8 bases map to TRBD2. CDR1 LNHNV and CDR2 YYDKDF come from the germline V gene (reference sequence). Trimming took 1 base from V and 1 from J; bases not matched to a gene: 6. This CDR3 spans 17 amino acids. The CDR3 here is CATSRVPGGLSYNEQFF. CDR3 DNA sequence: TGTGCCACCAGCAGAGTCCCGGGAGGGCTGTCCTACAATGAGCAGTTCTTC.

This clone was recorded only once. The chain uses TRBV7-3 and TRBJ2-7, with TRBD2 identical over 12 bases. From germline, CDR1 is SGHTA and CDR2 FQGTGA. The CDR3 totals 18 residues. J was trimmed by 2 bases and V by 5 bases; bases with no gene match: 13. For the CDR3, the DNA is TGTGCCAGCAGCCCTCGCAACCCCACTAGCGGGAGGCCCTACGAGCAGTACTTC. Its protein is CASSPRNPTSGRPYEQYF.

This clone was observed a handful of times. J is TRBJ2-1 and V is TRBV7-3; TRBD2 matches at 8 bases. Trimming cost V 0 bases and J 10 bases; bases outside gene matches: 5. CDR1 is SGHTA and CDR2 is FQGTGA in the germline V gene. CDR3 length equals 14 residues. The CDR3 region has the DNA TGTGCCAGCAGCTTAACGGGGGCTAGCGGGGAGCAGTTCTTC. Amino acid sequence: CASSLTGASGEQFF.

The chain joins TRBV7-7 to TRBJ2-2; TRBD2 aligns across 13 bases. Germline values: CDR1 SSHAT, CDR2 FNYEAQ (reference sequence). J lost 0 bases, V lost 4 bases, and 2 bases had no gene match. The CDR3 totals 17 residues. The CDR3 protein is CASSSLAGGPNTGELFF. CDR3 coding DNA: TGTGCCAGCAGCTCACTAGCGGGAGGGCCGAACACCGGGGAGCTGTTTTTT.

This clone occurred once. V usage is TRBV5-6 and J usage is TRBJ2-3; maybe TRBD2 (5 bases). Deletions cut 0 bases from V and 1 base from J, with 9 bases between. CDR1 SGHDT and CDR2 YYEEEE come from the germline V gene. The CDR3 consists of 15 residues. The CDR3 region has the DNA TGTGCCAGCAGCTTGGAAGGTAGCGGCACAGATACGCAGTATTTT. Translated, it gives CASSLEGSGTDTQYF.

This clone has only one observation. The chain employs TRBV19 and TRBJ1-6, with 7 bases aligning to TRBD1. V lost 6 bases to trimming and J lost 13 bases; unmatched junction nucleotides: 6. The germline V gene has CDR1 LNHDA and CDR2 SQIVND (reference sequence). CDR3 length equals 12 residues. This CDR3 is CASSGTEAPLHF. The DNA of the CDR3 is TGTGCCAGTAGCGGGACAGAGGCGCCCCTCCACTTT.

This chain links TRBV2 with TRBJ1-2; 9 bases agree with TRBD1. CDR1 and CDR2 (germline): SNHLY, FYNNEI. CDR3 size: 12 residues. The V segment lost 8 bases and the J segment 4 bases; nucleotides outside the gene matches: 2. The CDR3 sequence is CASGTGPYGYTF. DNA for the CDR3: TGTGCCAGCGGGACAGGGCCCTATGGCTACACCTTC.

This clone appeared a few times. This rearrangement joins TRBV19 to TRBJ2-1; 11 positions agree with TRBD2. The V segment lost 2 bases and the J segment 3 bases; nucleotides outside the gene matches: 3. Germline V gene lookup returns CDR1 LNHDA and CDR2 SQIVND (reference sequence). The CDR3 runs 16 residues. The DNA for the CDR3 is TGTGCCAGTAGTATACTAGCGGGAGGAGGCTACAATGAGCAGTTCTTC. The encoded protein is CASSILAGGGYNEQFF. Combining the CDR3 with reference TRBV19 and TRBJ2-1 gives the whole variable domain DGGITQSPKYLFRKEGQNVTLSCEQNLNHDAMYWYRQDPGQGLRLIYYSQIVNDFQKGDIAEGYSVSREKKESFPLTVTSAQKNPTAFYLCASSILAGGGYNEQFFGPGTRLTVL.

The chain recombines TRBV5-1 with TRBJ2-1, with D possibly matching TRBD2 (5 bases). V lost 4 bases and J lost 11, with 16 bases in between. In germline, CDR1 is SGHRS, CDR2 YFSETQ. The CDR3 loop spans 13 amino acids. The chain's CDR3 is CASSTGLGMKQFF. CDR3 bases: TGCGCCAGCAGCACCGGACTGGGGATGAAGCAGTTCTTC. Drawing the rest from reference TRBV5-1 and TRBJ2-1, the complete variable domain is KAGVTQTPRYLIKTRGQQVTLSCSPISGHRSVSWYQQTPGQGLQFLFEYFSETQRNKGNFPGRFSGRQFSNSRSEMNVSTLELGDSALYLCASSTGLGMKQFFGPGTRLTVL.

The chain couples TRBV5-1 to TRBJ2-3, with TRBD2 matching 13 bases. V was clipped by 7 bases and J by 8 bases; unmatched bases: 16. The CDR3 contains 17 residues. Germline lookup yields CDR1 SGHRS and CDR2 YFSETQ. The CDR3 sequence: CASSGTPGLAGPSTQYF. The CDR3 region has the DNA TGCGCCAGCTCCGGTACTCCGGGACTAGCGGGACCAAGTACGCAGTATTTT.

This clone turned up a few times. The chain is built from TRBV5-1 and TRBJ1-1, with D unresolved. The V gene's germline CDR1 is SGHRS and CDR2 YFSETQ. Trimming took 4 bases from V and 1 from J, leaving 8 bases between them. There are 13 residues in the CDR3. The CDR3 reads CASSITTNTEAFF. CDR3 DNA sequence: TGCGCCAGCAGCATAACAACGAACACTGAAGCTTTCTTT.

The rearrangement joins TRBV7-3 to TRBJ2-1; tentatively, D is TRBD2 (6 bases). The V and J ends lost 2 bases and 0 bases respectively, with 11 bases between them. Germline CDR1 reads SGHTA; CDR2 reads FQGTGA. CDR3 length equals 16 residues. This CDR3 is CASSLDGSSSYNEQFF. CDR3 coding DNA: TGTGCCAGCAGCTTAGACGGGAGCAGCTCCTACAATGAGCAGTTCTTC.

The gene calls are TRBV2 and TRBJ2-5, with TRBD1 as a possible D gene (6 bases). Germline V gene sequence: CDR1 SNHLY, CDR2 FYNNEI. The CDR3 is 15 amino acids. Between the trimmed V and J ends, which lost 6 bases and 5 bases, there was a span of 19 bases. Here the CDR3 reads CASRDFQGMGETQYF. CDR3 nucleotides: TGTGCCAGCAGGGACTTTCAGGGGATGGGGGAGACCCAGTACTTC.

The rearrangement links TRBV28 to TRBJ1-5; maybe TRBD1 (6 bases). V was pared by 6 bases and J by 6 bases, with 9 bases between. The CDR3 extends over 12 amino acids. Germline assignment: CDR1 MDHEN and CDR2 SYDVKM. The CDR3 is CASSSRGQPQHF. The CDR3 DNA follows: TGTGCCAGCAGCTCCAGGGGTCAGCCCCAGCATTTT.

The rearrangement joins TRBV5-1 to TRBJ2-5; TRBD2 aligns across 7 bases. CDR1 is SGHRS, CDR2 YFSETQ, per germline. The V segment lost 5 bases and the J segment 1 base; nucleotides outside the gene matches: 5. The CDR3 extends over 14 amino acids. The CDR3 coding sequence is TGCGCCAGCAGAACGACTAGCAGCCAAGAGACCCAGTACTTC. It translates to CASRTTSSQETQYF.

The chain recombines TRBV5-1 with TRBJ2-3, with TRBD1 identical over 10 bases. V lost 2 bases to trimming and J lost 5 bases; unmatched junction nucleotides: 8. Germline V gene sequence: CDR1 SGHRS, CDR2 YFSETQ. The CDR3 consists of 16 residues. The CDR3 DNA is TGCGCCAGCAGCTTTCAGACAGGGGGCAATGGAGATACGCAGTATTTT. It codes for CASSFQTGGNGDTQYF.

In nucleotides, the CDR3 is TGTGCCAGCAGCGTAATAGCTGATTACAATGAGCAGTTCTTC. It translates to CASSVIADYNEQFF. The gene calls are TRBV9 and TRBJ2-1; D gene ambiguous. The CDR3 covers 14 residues. Germline values: CDR1 SGDLS, CDR2 YYNGEE. Trimming pared 1 base from V and 4 bases from J, leaving 9 bases between.

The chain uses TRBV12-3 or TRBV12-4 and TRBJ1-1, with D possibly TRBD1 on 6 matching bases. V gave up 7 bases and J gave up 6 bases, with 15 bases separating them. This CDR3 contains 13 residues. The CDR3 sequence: CASTLGGAAEAFF. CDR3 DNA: TGTGCCAGCACCCTTGGGGGGGCCGCTGAAGCTTTCTTT.

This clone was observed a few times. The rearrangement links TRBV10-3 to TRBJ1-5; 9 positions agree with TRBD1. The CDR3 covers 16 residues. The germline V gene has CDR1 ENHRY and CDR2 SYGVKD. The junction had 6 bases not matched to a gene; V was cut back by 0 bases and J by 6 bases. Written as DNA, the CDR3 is TGTGCCATCAGTGAGTCGGAGACAGGGGGAGGTCAGCCCCAGCATTTT. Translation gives CAISESETGGGQPQHF.